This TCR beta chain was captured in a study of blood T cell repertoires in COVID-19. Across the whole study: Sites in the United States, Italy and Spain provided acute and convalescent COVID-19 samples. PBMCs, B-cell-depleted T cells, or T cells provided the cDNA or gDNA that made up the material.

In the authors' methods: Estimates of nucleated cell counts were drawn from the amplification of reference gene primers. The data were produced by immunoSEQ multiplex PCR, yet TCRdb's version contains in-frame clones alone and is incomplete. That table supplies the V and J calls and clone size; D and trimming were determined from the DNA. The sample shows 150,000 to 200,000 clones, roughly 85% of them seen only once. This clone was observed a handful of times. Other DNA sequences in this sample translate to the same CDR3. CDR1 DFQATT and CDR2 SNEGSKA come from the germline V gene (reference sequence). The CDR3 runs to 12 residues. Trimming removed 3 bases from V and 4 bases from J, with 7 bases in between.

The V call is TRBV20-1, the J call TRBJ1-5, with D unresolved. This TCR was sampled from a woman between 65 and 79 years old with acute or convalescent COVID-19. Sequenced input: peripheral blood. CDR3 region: CSASSGNQPQHF. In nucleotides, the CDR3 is TGCAGTGCTAGTTCGGGGAATCAGCCCCAGCATTTT.